One and the same sample provided the 10 T cell receptor beta chains below, sequenced in a study of regulatory T cells. Primers: 52 TRBV forward and 13 TRBJ reverse. TCRdb's copy holds only in-frame clones and misses some; the assay was immunoSEQ multiplex PCR. The sample comprises over 25,000 clones, 85% to 95% of which are singletons, and 0.8% to 1% rests with the top ten. Points from the study as a whole: In CD3G-deficient patients, conventional CD4+ T cells were enriched for hydrophobic CDR3 residues at positions 6 and 7.

For these receptors, no antigen is known. Material: conventional CD4+ T cells sorted from blood. The receptor source for this set is a child aged 2 to 10 with CD3G deficiency.

The chain joins TRBV28 to TRBJ2-7; tentatively, D is TRBD1 (6 bases). The CDR3 is 14 amino acids. Germline lookup yields CDR1 MDHEN and CDR2 SYDVKM. V was clipped by 4 bases and J by 4 bases, with 14 bases between them. The CDR3 is CASSSGTPPYEQYF. The CDR3 DNA is TGTGCCAGCAGTTCCGGGACACCCCCATACGAGCAGTACTTC. Full variable domain (outside the CDR3, taken from reference TRBV28 and TRBJ2-7): DVKVTQSSRYLVKRTGEKVFLECVQDMDHENMFWYRQDPGLGLRLIYFSYDVKMKEKGDIPEGYSVSREKKERFSLILESASTNQTSMYLCASSSGTPPYEQYFGPGTRLTVT.

The chain has TRBV19 and TRBJ1-2; 12 bases are shared with TRBD1. This CDR3 comprises 13 residues. The germline V gene has CDR1 LNHDA and CDR2 SQIVND (reference sequence). After removal of 5 bases from V and 7 bases from J, the junction contained 2 bases not matched to a gene. The CDR3 bases are TGTGCCAGTAGTGGGACAGGGGGCCGTGGCTACACCTTC. Its protein is CASSGTGGRGYTF.

The chain uses TRBV28 and TRBJ2-7; TRBD2 matches 11 bases. The CDR3 runs to 13 residues. The trim removed 4 bases at V and 7 bases at J, leaving 3 bases unmatched. Germline V gives CDR1 MDHEN, CDR2 SYDVKM. The CDR3 spells CASSSSGRREQYF. CDR3 DNA: TGTGCCAGCAGTTCTAGCGGGAGGAGAGAGCAGTACTTC.

V gene TRBV6-6 combines with J gene TRBJ1-1; 7 nucleotides line up with TRBD1. CDR1 is MNHNY, CDR2 SVGAGI, per germline (reference sequence). Germline trimming cut 7 bases from V and 5 bases from J; bases unmatched to any gene: 7. The CDR3 consists of 13 residues. The CDR3 DNA follows: TGTGCCAGCACCGGGACAGCCAGGACTGAAGCTTTCTTT. Protein sequence: CASTGTARTEAFF.

The CDR3 DNA reads as TGTGCCAGCGGATTATCCAGGGTTAATGAGCAGTTCTTC. As protein: CASGLSRVNEQFF. V and J are TRBV28 and TRBJ2-1, with D possibly matching TRBD1 (5 bases). V lost 8 bases and J lost 7, with 15 bases in between. Germline V gives CDR1 MDHEN, CDR2 SYDVKM. The CDR3 contains 13 residues.

The chain has TRBV10-2 and TRBJ2-3; no clear D. Germline V CDR1 and CDR2: WSHSY, SAAADI. This CDR3 comprises 12 residues. Trimming removed 4 bases from V and 4 bases from J, with 6 bases in between. CDR3 in amino acids: CASSVGADTQYF. The CDR3 DNA is TGCGCCAGCAGTGTAGGCGCAGATACGCAGTATTTT.

The chain combines TRBV21-1 with TRBJ2-6. TRBV21-1 counts as a pseudogene. The CDR3 loop spans 18 amino acids. The DNA of the CDR3 is TGTGCCAGCAGCAAAGGTGGGGGGCCTTCCTCTGGGGCCAACGTCCTGACTTTC. Protein product: CASSKGGGPSSGANVLTF.

The chain carries TRBV10-3 and TRBJ2-1; D may be TRBD1 or TRBD2 (5 bases each). The CDR3 loop spans 15 amino acids. Germline V gives CDR1 ENHRY, CDR2 SYGVKD. Trimming cost V 3 bases and J 7 bases, with 16 bases left between them. This chain's CDR3 is CAISDAGTPRNEQFF. CDR3 DNA: TGTGCCATCAGTGATGCCGGGACCCCCAGGAATGAGCAGTTCTTC.

This clone was found a few times. The chain employs TRBV11-2 and TRBJ2-3, with D perhaps matching TRBD2 (6 bases). The germline gives CDR1 SGHAT, CDR2 FQNNGV. V was cut by 6 bases and J by 2 bases, with 18 bases left in between. The CDR3 is 16 amino acids. CDR3 sequence (DNA): TGTGCCAGCAGTCGATTCGGGACTCCCGACACAGATACGCAGTATTTT. It yields the protein CASSRFGTPDTDTQYF.

The chain links TRBV6-5 to TRBJ1-1, with D hard to call. The germline gives CDR1 MNHEY, CDR2 SVGAGI. The CDR3 length is 13 residues. V lost 0 bases to trimming and J lost 5 bases, with 7 bases between them. The CDR3 DNA reads as TGTGCCAGCAGTTACTCGACAAGGACTGAAGCTTTCTTT. Its translation is CASSYSTRTEAFF.